This T cell receptor (beta chain) was recorded in a study of T-cell reconstitution after alpha-beta-depleted transplantation in children. This clonotype was counted many times. The antigen remains unidentified. Findings of the study overall: A year post-transplant, T-cell counts and diversity derived mostly from newly produced T cells.

The CDR3 loop spans 14 amino acids. V shed 10 bases, J shed 3 bases, and the junction held 10 bases outside the gene matches. Per germline, CDR1 MDHEN and CDR2 SYDVKM. This sample's TCRbeta library carried unique molecular identifier barcodes. TCRdb re-called the PCR reads through MiXCR, storing one row per CDR3 protein. The sample holds about 27,000 distinct CDR3 sequences, roughly 5.7% seen once. Sample: PBMCs, mostly from graft donor cells, taken 180 days after TCRalphabeta/CD19-depleted stem cell transplant. The J gene is TRBJ2-7, the V gene TRBV28; TRBD2 aligns across 9 bases. This clonotype was obtained from a male patient under 18 who had a stem cell transplant for acute myeloid leukemia, so the T cells may come from the graft donor. Written as DNA, the CDR3 is TGTGCCATTAGAGGGGCGGGAGGGAGCTACGAGCAGTACTTC. This sequence encodes CAIRGAGGSYEQYF.